The source of this T cell receptor beta chain is a study of early T cells in non-severe SARS-CoV-2 infection (dated by TCRdb to the early 2020s). Context from the whole study: Bulk RNA from unsorted whole blood was used for TCR sequencing, so alpha and beta chains could not be paired.

Set within a cohort of healthcare workers in London, UK, this nested case-control study involved weekly PCR testing of nasopharyngeal swabs along with blood sampling. Between 23 and 31 March 2020, the week of the UK lockdown, healthcare workers were enrolled and then followed up weekly for as long as 16 weeks. As regards this clonotype: Its antigen remains undetermined. Base qualities are not provided; no much larger clone lies one nucleotide away.

Results and caveats for the whole study, not just this receptor: Matching against VDJdb was skewed toward anti-spike CD8 responses, likely underestimated virus-specific expansions, and missed private and CD4 specificities.

CDR1 and CDR2, per the germline V gene (reference sequence), are LGHDT and YNNKEL. The junction shows trimming of 4 bases on V and 5 bases on J, plus 12 bases between the germline ends. The CDR3 measures 14 amino acids from cysteine to phenylalanine. Only CDR3 DNA is held: 42 bases, read in frame from base 1. The library came from 5' RACE. The listed sequencing device is NextSeq 500. In the TCR library protocol, unique molecular identifiers were attached to individual cDNA molecules to correct for PCR bias and sequencing error. Both TCR alpha and beta chains were sequenced, and tight co-correlation was observed between alpha and beta sequence abundances in each sample. In the original analysis: Decombinator V4 was used to annotate the V gene, J gene and CDR3 of the TCR sequences. TCRs were defined as expanded if a significant change between any two time points was detected under a Poisson model with p below 0.0001. TCR abundances were normalised to the total number of TCRs sequenced in each sample and reported as counts per million. TRAV1-2 paired with TRAJ12, TRAJ20 or TRAJ33 defined MAIT TCRs, while TRAV10 paired with TRAJ18 defined iNKT TCRs. A search of VDJdb, accessed on 1 November 2021, was run for TCRs annotated to CMV, EBV and SARS-CoV-2, with TCRs annotated for multiple antigens excluded. The public reads were run again by TCRdb, first through fastp at Q25 and then through MiXCR, and only productive beta chains were kept. Records with the same CDR3 protein are collapsed into one entry carrying the most frequent genes and DNA. These V and J calls originate from TCRdb's pipeline instead of the authors' own analysis. The table for this sample lists around 89,000 distinct CDR3 sequences; around 15% of them were counted only once. Together, the top ten hold around 0.5% of the sample.

Sample: whole blood. The sequence is built from TRBV3-1 and TRBJ2-1; 6 matching bases give a weak D call of TRBD2. The TCR was taken from an adult who was a healthcare worker with PCR-confirmed SARS-CoV-2 infection or an uninfected control (not recorded which). The nucleotides read TGTGCCAGCAGCCGGACGGGGGACCACAATGAGCAGTTCTTC. Its coded protein is CASSRTGDHNEQFF.